The clone carrying this TCR beta chain was counted ten times or more. No DNA is shown, since the ends of the CDR3 on it are uncertain; the CDR3 is the one TCRdb lists. The CDR3 totals 18 residues, both ends included. This sample stems from a study of early T cells in non-severe SARS-CoV-2 infection. Study background: Sequencing targeted bulk RNA from unsorted whole blood, leaving chains unpaired.

Individual cDNA molecules each received unique molecular identifiers attached to them. TCRdb analysed the 5' RACE reads with MiXCR anew, one entry per CDR3 protein. The sample lists about 52,000 distinct CDR3 sequences; 6.2% were seen once. The chain links TRBV7-5 to TRBJ1-4; the table's TRBD1 call for D was not verified on the DNA. TRBV7-5 is assigned pseudogene status. Sequenced material: whole blood. The TCR was taken from an adult who was a healthcare worker with PCR-confirmed SARS-CoV-2 infection or an uninfected control (not recorded which). CDR3 amino acids: CISVPEAPQGPNNEKLFF.